The following is a TCR beta chain sequence with its context. Its specificity is unknown. The data stem from a study of T-cell reconstitution after alpha-beta-depleted transplantation in children. Overall study results and limits: High day-60 TCRbeta diversity in some patients came from surviving recipient T cells and thymic progenitors. Alpha-beta T cells about two months after transplant reportedly derived from several hundred expanded graft clones. T cells produced anew were the main source of T-cell counts and diversity one year after transplant.

V lost 1 base, J lost 6 bases, and 7 bases lay in between. Germline V gene data show CDR1 as LGHDT and CDR2 as YNNKEL (reference sequence). This CDR3 is 12 amino acids long. Unique molecular identifiers were used in preparing the TCRbeta library. Using its own MiXCR run on the PCR reads, TCRdb lists one record per CDR3 protein. Of roughly 500,000 distinct CDR3 sequences listed, under 12% were seen once; the top ten hold 2% to 2.5%. This clonotype originated in a child aged 2 to 9 with inherited bone marrow failure, due to receive a stem cell transplant. This rearrangement joins TRBV3-1 to TRBJ2-7; D uncertain. The specimen comprised PBMCs, sampled before TCRalphabeta/CD19-depleted stem cell transplant. CDR3 DNA sequence: TGTGCCAGCAGCCAAGGCGCAGCCGAGCAGTACTTC. Its protein is CASSQGAAEQYF.